This T cell receptor (beta chain) was recorded in a study of blood T cell repertoires in COVID-19. In the study overall: Acute and convalescent COVID-19 specimens originated in the United States, Italy and Spain.

Looked up from germline, CDR1 is LGHDT and CDR2 is YNNKEL (reference sequence). V lost 1 base to trimming and J lost 0 bases, with 10 bases between them. The CDR3 totals 15 residues. Original analysis: Estimation of nucleated cell counts was performed using reference gene primer amplification. The data were produced by immunoSEQ multiplex PCR, yet TCRdb's version contains in-frame clones alone and is incomplete. V and J calls and clone size are those listed in that table; D and trimming were worked out from the DNA. The table lists around 140,000 clones, 87% of them singletons. The TCR comes from a woman aged 40 to 50 who had been exposed to COVID-19. Input material: PBMCs or T cells enriched from blood (not recorded which). This sequence joins TRBV3-1 (or the pseudogene TRBV3-2) and TRBJ2-7; perhaps TRBD2 as D (5 bases). DNA of the CDR3: TGTGCCAGCAGCCAAGGAATAGCGAACTCCTACGAGCAGTACTTC. This gives the protein CASSQGIANSYEQYF.